This T cell receptor beta chain came from a study of CD8 T cells in Susac syndrome. The wider study: Patients with Susac syndrome were therapy-naive, on corticosteroids, or on intravenous immunoglobulin alone at blood draw.

The RNA, about 0.45 to 1 ug, was put through reverse transcription using random hexamers. A multiplex approach, immunoSEQ multiplex PCR, amplified TCR beta CDR3 across 54 Vbeta and 13 Jbeta. TCRdb passed the immunoSEQ multiplex PCR reads through MiXCR, listing each CDR3 protein once. Seen here are over 140,000 distinct CDR3 sequences, around 95% observed once, and the top ten hold 0.13% to 0.15%. All included Susac syndrome patients satisfied recently defined diagnostic criteria for definite or probable disease. Source material: CD4+ T cells from PBMCs. This clonotype was obtained from a human donor with Susac syndrome.

CDR3 sequence reads: CAWSNRGEAFF. The DNA for the CDR3 is TGTGCCTGGAGTAACCGGGGTGAAGCTTTCTTT. The chain joins TRBV30 to TRBJ1-1; D is uncertain. The CDR3 spans 11 residues. Germline CDR1 and CDR2: GTSNPN and SVGIG (reference sequence). V lost 2 bases to trimming and J lost 7 bases, with 8 bases between them.